The clone carrying this TCR beta chain appeared a few times. As yet, its antigen is unknown. The data were obtained in a study of CD8 T cells in ankylosing spondylitis. Study-wide findings and caveats: There was a TCR beta motif, made of several highly homologous variants, that appeared characteristic of ankylosing spondylitis blood.

The ends were cut back, 0 bases at V and 4 bases at J, with 10 bases in the middle. There are 15 residues in the CDR3. Germline lookup yields CDR1 MNHNS and CDR2 SASEGT. The TCR beta libraries were generated through quantitative 5'-RACE incorporating molecular barcodes. MiXCR was run by TCRdb on the 5' RACE reads, yielding one entry per CDR3 protein. Here the sample spans around 220,000 distinct CDR3 sequences, about 11% being singletons. Sequenced material: blood, either unsorted or a sorted T cell fraction (not recorded which). This rearrangement joins TRBV6-1 to TRBJ2-1; no reliable D call. This clonotype was sampled from a male donor with ankylosing spondylitis or in good health (not recorded which). CDR3 nucleotides: TGTGCCAGCAGTGAAGCTTGGCCCTCTTACAATGAGCAGTTCTTC. It codes for CASSEAWPSYNEQFF.